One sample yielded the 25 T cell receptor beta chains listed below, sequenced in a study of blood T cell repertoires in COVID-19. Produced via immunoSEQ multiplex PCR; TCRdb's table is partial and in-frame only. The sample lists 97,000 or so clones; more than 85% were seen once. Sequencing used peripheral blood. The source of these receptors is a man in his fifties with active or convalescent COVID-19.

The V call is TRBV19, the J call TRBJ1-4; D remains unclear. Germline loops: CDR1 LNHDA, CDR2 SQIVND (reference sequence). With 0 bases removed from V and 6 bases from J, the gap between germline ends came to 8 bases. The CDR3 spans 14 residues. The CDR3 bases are TGTGCCAGTAGTATAGATTGGGCGTATGAAAAACTGTTTTTT. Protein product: CASSIDWAYEKLFF.

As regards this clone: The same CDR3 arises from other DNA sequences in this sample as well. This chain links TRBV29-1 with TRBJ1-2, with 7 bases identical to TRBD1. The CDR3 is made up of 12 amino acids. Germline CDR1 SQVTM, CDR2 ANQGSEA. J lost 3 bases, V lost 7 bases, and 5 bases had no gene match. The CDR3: CSASQGDYGYTF. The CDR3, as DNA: TGCAGCGCCAGTCAGGGGGACTATGGCTACACCTTC.

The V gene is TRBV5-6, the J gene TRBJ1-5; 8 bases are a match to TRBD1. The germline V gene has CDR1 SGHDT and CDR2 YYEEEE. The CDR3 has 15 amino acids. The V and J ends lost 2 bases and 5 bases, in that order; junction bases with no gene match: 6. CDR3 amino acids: CASSFRTGSDQPQHF. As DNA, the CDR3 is TGTGCCAGCAGCTTCAGGACAGGGTCTGATCAGCCCCAGCATTTT.

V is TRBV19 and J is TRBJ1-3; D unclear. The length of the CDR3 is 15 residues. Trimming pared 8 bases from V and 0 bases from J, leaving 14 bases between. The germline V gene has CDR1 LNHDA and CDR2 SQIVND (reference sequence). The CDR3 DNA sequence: TGTGCCAGTGAGACGGCGGTTCGCTCTGGAAACACCATATATTTT. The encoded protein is CASETAVRSGNTIYF.

The CDR3 region has the DNA TGTGCCAGCACCGAGACAGGAGGTACTGGGGCCAACGTCCTGACTTTC. It codes for CASTETGGTGANVLTF. V gene TRBV2 combines with J gene TRBJ2-6; D may be TRBD1 (6 bases). The CDR3 contains 16 residues. Trimming left V 7 bases short and J 2 bases short, with 15 bases between. In germline, CDR1 is SNHLY, CDR2 FYNNEI.

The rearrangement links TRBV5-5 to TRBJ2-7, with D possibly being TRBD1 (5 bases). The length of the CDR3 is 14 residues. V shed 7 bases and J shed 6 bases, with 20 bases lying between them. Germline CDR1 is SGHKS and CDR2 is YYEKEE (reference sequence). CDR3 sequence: CASHSTRGSGEQYF. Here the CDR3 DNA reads TGTGCCAGCCACAGCACAAGGGGTTCCGGCGAGCAGTACTTC.

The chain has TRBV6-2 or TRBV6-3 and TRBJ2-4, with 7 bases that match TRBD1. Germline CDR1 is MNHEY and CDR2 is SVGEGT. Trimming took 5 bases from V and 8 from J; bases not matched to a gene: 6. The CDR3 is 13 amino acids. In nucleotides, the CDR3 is TGTGCCAGCAGTAAAGGGGACAGCTACATTCAGTACTTC. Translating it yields CASSKGDSYIQYF.

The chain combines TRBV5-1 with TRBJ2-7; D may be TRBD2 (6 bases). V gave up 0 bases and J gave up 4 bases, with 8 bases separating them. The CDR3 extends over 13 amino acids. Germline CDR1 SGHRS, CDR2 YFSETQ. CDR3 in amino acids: CASSLDGRYEQYF. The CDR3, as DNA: TGCGCCAGCAGCTTGGACGGGAGATACGAGCAGTACTTC.

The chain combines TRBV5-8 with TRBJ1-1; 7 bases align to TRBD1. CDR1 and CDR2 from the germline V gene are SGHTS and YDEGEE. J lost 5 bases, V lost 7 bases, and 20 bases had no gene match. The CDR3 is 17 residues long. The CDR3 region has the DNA TGTGCCAGCCCCGGGACAGCCACCCCCTTTGTATCGACTGAAGCTTTCTTT. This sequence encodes CASPGTATPFVSTEAFF.

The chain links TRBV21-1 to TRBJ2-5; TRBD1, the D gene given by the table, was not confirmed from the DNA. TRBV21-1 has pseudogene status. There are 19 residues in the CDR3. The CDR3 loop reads CASRGQGAQVAGTQETQYF. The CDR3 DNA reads TGTGCCAGCAGGGGACAGGGGGCGCAAGTAGCGGGGACCCAAGAGACCCAGTACTTC.

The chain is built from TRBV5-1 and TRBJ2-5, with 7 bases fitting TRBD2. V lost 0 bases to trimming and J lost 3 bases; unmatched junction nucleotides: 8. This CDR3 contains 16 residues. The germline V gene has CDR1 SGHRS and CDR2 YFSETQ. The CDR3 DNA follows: TGCGCCAGCAGCTTGGTTAGCGGGCTGAGTGAAGAGACCCAGTACTTC. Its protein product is CASSLVSGLSEETQYF.

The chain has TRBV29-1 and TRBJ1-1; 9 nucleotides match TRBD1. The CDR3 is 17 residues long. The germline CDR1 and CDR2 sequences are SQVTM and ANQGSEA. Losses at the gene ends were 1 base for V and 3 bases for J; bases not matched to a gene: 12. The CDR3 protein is CSVEGARRDRVDTEAFF. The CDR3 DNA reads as TGCAGCGTTGAAGGAGCAAGGAGGGACAGGGTGGACACTGAAGCTTTCTTT.

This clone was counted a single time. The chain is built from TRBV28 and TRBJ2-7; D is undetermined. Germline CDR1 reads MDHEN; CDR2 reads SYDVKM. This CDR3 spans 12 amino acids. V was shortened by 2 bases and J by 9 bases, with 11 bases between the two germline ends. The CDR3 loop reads CASSLRHSGQYF. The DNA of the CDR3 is TGTGCCAGCAGTTTACGCCATTCCGGGCAGTACTTC.

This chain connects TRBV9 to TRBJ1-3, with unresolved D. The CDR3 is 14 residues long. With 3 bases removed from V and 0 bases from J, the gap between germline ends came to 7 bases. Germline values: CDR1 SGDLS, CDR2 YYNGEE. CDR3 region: CASSAQNSGNTIYF. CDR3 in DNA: TGTGCCAGCAGCGCCCAGAACTCTGGAAACACCATATATTTT.

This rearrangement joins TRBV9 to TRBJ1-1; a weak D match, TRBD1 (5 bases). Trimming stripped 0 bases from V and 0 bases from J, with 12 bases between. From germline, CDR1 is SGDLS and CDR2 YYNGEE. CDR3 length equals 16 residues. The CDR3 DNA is TGTGCCAGCAGCGTAGATGCCCGGACAATGAACACTGAAGCTTTCTTT. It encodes CASSVDARTMNTEAFF.

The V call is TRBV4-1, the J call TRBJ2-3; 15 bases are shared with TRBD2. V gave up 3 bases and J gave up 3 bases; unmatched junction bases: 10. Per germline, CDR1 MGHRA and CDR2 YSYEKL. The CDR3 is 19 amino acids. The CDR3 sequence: CASSQAGLAGGLRTDTQYF. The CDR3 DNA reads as TGCGCCAGCAGCCAGGCTGGACTAGCGGGGGGGCTTAGGACAGATACGCAGTATTTT.

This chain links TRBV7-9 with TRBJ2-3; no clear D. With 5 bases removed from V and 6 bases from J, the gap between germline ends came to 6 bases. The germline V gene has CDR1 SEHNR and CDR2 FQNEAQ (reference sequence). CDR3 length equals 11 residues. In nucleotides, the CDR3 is TGTGCCAGCAGCGATGGCGATACGCAGTATTTT. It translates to CASSDGDTQYF.

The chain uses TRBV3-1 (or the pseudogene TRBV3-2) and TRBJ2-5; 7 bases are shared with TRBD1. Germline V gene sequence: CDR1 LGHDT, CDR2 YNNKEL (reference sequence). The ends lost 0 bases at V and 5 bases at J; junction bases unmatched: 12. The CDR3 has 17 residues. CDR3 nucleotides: TGTGCCAGCAGCCAAGATCGCTGGACAGGCCTCAGGGAGACCCAGTACTTC. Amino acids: CASSQDRWTGLRETQYF.

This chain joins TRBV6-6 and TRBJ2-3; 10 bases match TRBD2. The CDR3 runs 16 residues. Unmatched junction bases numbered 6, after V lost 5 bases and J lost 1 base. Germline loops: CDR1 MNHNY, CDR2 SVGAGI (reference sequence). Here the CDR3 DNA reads TGTGCCAGCAGTCACCGGGGGACTAGCGGCACAGATACGCAGTATTTT. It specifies CASSHRGTSGTDTQYF.

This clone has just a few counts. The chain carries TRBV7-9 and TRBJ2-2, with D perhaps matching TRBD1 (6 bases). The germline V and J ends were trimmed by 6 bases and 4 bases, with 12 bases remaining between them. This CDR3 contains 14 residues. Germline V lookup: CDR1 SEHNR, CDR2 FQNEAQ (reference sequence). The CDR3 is CASRNTGSTGELFF. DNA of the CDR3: TGTGCCAGCAGGAACACAGGGTCCACCGGGGAGCTGTTTTTT.

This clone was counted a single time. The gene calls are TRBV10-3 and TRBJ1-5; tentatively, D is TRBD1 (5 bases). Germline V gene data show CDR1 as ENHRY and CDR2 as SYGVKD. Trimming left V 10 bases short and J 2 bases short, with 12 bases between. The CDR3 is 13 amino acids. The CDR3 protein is CATGGGGNQPQHF. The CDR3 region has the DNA TGTGCCACCGGGGGTGGGGGCAATCAGCCCCAGCATTTT.

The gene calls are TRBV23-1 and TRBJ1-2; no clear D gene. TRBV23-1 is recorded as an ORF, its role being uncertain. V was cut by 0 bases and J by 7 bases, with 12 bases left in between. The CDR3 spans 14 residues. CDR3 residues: CASSQSNGQVGYTF. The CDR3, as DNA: TGCGCCAGCAGTCAATCGAACGGCCAGGTTGGCTACACCTTC.

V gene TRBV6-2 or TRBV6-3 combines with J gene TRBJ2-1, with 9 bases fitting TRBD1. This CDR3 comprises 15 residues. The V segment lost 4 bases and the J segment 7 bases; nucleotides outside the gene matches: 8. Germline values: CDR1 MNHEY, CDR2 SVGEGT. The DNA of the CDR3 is TGTGCCAGCAGTTCAAGACAGGGGGTAGTTAATGAGCAGTTCTTC. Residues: CASSSRQGVVNEQFF.

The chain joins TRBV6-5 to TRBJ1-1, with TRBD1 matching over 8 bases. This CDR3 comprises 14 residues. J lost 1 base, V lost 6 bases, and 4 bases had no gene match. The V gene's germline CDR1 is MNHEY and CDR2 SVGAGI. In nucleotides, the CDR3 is TGTGCCAGCAGCATGGACAGGGCGAACACTGAAGCTTTCTTT. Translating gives CASSMDRANTEAFF.

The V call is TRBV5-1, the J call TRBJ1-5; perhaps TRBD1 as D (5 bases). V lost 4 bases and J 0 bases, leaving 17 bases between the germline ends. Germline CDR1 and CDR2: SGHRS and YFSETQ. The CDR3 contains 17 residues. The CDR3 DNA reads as TGCGCCAGCAGCCCGACTGGGGCCACTAATAGCAATCAGCCCCAGCATTTT. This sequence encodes CASSPTGATNSNQPQHF. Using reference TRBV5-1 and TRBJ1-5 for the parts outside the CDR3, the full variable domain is KAGVTQTPRYLIKTRGQQVTLSCSPISGHRSVSWYQQTPGQGLQFLFEYFSETQRNKGNFPGRFSGRQFSNSRSEMNVSTLELGDSALYLCASSPTGATNSNQPQHFGDGTRLSIL.